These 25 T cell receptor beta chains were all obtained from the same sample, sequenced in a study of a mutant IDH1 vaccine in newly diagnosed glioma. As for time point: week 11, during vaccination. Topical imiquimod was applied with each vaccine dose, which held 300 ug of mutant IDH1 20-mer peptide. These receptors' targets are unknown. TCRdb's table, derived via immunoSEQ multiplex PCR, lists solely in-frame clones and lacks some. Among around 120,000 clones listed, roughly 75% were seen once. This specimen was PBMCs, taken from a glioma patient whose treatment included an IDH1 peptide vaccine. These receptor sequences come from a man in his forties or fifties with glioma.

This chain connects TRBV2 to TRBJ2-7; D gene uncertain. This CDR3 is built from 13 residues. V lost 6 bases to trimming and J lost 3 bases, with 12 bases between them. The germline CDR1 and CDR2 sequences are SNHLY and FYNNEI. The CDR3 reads CASSRRDFYEQYF. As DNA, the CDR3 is TGTGCCAGCAGCCGTCGAGATTTCTACGAGCAGTACTTC.

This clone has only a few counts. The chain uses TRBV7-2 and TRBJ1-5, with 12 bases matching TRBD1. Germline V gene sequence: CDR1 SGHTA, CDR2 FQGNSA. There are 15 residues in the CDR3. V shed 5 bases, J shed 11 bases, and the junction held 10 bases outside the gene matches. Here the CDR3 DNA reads TGTGCCAGCAGCCCGGGACAGGGGGCGATAGATGCCCAGCATTTT. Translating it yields CASSPGQGAIDAQHF.

CDR3 sequence (DNA): TGTGCCTGGAGTGTAGGGGGGGATCAGCCCCAGCATTTT. This codes for CAWSVGGDQPQHF. The chain is built from TRBV30 and TRBJ1-5, with D perhaps matching TRBD1 (6 bases). V lost 0 bases to trimming and J lost 5 bases, with 8 bases between them. The CDR3 runs 13 residues. Germline V CDR1 and CDR2: GTSNPN, SVGIG (reference sequence).

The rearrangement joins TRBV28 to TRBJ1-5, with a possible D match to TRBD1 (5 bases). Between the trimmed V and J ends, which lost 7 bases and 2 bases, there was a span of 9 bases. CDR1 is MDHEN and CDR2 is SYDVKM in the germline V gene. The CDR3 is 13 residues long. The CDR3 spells CASKTEGNQPQHF. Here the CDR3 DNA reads TGTGCCAGCAAGACAGAGGGCAATCAGCCCCAGCATTTT.

The CDR3 region is CAWNFARGEQYF. The CDR3 nucleotides are TGTGCCTGGAATTTTGCACGGGGCGAGCAGTACTTC. The gene calls are TRBV30 and TRBJ2-7; tentative D call: TRBD2 (5 bases). This CDR3 is 12 amino acids long. The germline V gene encodes CDR1 GTSNPN and CDR2 SVGIG (reference sequence). V was pared by 4 bases and J by 6 bases, with 13 bases between.

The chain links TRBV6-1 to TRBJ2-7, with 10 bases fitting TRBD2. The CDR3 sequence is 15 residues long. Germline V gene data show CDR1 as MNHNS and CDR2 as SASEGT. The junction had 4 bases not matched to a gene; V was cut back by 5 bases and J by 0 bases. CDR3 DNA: TGTGCCAGCAGTCGAACTAGCGGGGACTCCTACGAGCAGTACTTC. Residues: CASSRTSGDSYEQYF.

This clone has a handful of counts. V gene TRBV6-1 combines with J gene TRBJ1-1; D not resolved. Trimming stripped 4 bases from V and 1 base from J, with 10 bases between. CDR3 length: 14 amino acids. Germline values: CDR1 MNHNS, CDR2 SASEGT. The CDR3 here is CASSATDKNTEAFF. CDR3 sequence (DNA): TGTGCCAGCAGTGCCACTGACAAGAACACTGAAGCTTTCTTT.

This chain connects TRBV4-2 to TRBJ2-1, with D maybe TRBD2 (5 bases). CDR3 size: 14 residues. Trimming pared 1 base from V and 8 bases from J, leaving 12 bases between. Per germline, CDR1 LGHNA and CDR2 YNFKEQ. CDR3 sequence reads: CASSQAEGEDEQFF. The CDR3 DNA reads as TGTGCCAGCAGCCAAGCTGAGGGAGAGGATGAGCAGTTCTTC.

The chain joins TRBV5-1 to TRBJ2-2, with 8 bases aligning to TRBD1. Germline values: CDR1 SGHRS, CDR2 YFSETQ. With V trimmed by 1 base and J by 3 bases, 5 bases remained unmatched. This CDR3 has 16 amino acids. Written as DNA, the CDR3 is TGCGCCAGCAGCTTGTTCAGGGGGCTCCACACCGGGGAGCTGTTTTTT. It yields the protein CASSLFRGLHTGELFF.

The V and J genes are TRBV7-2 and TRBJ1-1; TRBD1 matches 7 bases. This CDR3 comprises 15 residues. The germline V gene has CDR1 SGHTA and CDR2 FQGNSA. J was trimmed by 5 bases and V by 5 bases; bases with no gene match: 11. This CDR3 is CASSRDRLEGTEAFF. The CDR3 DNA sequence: TGTGCCAGCAGCCGGGACAGACTAGAAGGTACTGAAGCTTTCTTT.

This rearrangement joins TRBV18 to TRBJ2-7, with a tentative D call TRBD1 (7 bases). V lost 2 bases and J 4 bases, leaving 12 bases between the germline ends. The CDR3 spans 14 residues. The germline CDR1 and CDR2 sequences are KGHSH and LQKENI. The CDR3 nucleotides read TGTGCCAGCTCACCAGGAGGGGGCAAATACGAGCAGTACTTC. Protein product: CASSPGGGKYEQYF.

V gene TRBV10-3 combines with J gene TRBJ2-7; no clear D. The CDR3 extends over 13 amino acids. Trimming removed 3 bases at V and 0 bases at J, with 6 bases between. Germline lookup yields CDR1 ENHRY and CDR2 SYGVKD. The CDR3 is CAISDTLSYEQYF. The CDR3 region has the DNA TGTGCCATCAGTGACACTCTCTCCTACGAGCAGTACTTC.

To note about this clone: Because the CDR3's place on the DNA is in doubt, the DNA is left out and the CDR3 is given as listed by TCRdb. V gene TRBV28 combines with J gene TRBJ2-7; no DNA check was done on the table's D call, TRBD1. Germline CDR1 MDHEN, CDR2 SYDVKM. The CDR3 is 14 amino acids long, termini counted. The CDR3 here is CASSFGPGVYEQYF.

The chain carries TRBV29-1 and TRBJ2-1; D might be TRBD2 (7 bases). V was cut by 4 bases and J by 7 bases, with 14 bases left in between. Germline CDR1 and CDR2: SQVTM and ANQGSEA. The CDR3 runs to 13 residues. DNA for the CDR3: TGCAGCGTTGCCGCGGGGGCGGGGAATGAGCAGTTCTTC. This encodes CSVAAGAGNEQFF.

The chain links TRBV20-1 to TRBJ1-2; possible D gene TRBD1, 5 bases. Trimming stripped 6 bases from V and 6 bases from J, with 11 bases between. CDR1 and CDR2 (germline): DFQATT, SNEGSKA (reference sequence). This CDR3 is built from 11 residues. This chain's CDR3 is CSAWGVDGYTF. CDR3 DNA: TGCAGTGCATGGGGGGTAGATGGCTACACCTTC.

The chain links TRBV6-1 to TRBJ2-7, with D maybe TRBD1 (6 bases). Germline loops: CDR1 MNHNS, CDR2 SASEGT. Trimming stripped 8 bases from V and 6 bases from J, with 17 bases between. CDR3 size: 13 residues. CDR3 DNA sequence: TGTGCCAGCGAACAGGGCGTAGAGGGCGAGCAGTACTTC. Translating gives CASEQGVEGEQYF.

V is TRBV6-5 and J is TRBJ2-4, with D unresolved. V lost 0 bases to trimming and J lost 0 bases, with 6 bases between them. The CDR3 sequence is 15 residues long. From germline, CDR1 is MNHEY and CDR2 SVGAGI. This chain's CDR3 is CASSYSELAKNIQYF. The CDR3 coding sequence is TGTGCCAGCAGTTACTCGGAGCTAGCCAAAAACATTCAGTACTTC.

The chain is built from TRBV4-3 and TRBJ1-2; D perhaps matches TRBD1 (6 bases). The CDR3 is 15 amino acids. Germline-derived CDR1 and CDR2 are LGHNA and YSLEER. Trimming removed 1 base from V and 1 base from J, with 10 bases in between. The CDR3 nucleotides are TGCGCCAGCAGCCAAGGACAGGCCTTTAACTATGGCTACACCTTC. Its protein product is CASSQGQAFNYGYTF.

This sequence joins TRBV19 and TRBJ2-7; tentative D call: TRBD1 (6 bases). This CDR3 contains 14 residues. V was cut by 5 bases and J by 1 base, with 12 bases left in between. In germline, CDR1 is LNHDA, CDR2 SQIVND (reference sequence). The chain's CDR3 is CASSVGQFSYEQYF. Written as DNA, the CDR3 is TGTGCCAGTAGTGTAGGACAGTTTTCCTACGAGCAGTACTTC.

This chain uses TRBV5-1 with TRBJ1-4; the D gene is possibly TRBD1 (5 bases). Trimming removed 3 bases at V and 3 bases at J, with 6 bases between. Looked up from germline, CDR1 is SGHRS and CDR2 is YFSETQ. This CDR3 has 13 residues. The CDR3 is CASSWGPNEKLFF. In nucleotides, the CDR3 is TGCGCCAGCAGCTGGGGCCCTAATGAAAAACTGTTTTTT.

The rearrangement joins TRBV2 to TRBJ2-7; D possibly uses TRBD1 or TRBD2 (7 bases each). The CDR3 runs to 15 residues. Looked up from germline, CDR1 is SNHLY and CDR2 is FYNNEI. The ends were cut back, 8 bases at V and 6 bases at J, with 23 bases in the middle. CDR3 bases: TGTGCCAGCTCGGCAGTGGGGGCAGGGGGGGTCGAGCAGTACTTC. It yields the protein CASSAVGAGGVEQYF.

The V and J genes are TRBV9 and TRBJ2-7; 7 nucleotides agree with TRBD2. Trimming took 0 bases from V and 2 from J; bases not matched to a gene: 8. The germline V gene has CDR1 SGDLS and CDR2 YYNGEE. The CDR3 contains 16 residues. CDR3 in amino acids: CASSVGKTSDPYEQYF. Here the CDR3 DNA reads TGTGCCAGCAGCGTAGGAAAAACTAGCGATCCCTACGAGCAGTACTTC.

In DNA form, the CDR3 reads TGTGCCAGCAGTGATCCAATGTCACTAGCGGGGGAGCAGTACTTC. It yields the protein CASSDPMSLAGEQYF. The V and J genes are TRBV25-1 and TRBJ2-7, with TRBD2 identical over 10 bases. The CDR3 has 15 residues. J lost 7 bases, V lost 3 bases, and 9 bases had no gene match. Germline assignment: CDR1 MGHDK and CDR2 SYGVNS.

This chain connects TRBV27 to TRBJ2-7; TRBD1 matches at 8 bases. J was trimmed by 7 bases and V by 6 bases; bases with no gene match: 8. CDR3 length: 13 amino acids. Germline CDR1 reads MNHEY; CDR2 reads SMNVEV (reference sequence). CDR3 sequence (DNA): TGTGCCAGCAGGAGGACAGGGTACGAAGAGCAGTACTTC. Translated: CASRRTGYEEQYF.

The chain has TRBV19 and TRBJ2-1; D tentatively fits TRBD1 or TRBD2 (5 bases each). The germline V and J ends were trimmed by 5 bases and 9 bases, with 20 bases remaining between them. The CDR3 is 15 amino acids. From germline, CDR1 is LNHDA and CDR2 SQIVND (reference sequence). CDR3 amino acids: CASSEVGASRFEQFF. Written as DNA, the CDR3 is TGTGCCAGTAGTGAGGTCGGGGCTTCGCGGTTTGAGCAGTTCTTC.